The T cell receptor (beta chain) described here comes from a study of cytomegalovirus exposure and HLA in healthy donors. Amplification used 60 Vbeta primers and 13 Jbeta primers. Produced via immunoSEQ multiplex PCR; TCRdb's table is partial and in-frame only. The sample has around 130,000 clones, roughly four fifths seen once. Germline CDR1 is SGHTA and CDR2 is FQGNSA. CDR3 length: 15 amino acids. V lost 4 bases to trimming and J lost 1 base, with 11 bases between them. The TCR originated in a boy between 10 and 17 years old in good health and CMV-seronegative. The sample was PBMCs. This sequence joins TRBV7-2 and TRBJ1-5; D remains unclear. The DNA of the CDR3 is TGTGCCAGCAGCTCAGAGGGAACGAGCAATCAGCCCCAGCATTTT. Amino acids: CASSSEGTSNQPQHF. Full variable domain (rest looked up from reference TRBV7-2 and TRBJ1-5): GAGVSQSPSNKVTEKGKDVELRCDPISGHTALYWYRQSLGQGLEFLIYFQGNSAPDKSGLPSDRFSAERTGGSVSTLTIQRTQQEDSAVYLCASSSEGTSNQPQHFGDGTRLSIL.